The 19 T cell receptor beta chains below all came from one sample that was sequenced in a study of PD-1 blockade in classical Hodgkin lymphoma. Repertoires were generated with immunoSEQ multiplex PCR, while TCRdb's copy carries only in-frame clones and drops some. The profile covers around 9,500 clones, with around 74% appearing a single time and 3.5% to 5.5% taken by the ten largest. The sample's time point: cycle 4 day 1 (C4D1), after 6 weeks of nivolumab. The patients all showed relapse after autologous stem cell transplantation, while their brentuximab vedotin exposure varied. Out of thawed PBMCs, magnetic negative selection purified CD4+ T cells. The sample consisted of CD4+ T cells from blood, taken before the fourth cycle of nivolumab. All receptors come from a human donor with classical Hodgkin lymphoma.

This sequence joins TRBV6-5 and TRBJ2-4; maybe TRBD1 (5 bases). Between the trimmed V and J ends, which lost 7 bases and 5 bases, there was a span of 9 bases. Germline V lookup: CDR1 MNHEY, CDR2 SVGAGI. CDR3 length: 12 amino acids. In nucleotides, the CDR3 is TGTGCCAGCAAGGGGCCCCAAAACATTCAGTACTTC. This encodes CASKGPQNIQYF.

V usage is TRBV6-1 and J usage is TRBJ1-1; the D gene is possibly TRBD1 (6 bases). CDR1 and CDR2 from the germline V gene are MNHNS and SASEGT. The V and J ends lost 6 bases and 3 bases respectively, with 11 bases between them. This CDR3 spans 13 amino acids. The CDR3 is CASRLDRYTEAFF. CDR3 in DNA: TGTGCCAGCAGATTAGACAGGTACACTGAAGCTTTCTTT.

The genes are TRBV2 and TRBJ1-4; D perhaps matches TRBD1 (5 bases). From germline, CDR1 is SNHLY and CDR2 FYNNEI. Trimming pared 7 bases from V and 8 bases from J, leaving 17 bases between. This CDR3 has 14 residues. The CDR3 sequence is CASKEVGTAEKLFF. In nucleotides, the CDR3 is TGTGCCAGCAAGGAGGTAGGGACCGCGGAAAAACTGTTTTTT.

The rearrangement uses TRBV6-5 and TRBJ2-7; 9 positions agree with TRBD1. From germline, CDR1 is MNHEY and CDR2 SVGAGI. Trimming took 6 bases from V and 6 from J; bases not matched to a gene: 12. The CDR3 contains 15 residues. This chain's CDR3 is CASRTTGTGNTEQYF. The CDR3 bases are TGTGCCAGCAGGACAACCGGGACAGGGAATACCGAGCAGTACTTC.

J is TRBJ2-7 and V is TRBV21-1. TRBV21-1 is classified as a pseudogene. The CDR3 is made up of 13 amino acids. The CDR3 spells CASTPSGTDEQYF. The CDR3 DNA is TGTGCCAGCACCCCATCAGGGACGGACGAGCAGTACTTC.

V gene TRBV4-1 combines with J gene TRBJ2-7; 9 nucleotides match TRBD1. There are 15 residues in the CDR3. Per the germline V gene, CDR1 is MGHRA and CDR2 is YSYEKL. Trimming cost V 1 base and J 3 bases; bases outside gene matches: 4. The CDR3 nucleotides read TGCGCCAGCAGCCAAGGGTCGGGACAGGGCTACGAGCAGTACGTC. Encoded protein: CASSQGSGQGYEQYV.

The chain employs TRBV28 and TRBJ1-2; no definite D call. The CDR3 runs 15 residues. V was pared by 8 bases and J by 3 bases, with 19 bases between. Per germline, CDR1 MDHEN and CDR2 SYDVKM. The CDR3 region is CASGLPDNGYYGYTF. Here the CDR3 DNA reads TGTGCCAGCGGATTGCCAGACAACGGATACTATGGCTACACCTTC.

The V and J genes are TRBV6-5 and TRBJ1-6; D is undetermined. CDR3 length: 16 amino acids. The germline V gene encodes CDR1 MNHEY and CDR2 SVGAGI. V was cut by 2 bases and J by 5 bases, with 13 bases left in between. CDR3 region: CASSYGGVSNNSPLHF. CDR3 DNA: TGTGCCAGCAGTTACGGTGGGGTTTCAAATAATTCACCCCTCCACTTT.

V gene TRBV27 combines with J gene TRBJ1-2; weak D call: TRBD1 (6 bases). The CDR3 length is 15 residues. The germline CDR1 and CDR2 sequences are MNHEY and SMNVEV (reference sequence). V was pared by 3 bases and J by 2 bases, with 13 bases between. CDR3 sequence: CASSLTGVGNYGYTF. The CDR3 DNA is TGTGCCAGCAGTTTGACAGGTGTGGGGAACTATGGCTACACCTTC.

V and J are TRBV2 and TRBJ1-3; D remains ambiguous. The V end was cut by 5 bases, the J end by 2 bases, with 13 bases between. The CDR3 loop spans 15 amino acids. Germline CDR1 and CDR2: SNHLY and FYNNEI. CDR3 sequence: CASSPNALAGNTIYF. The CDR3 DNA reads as TGTGCCAGCAGTCCAAACGCTCTGGCTGGAAACACCATATATTTT.

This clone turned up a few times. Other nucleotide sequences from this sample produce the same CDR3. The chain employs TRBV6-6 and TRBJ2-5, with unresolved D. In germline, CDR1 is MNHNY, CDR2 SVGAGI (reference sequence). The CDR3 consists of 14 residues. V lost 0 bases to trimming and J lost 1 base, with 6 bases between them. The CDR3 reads CASSYSNFQETQYF. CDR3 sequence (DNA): TGTGCCAGCAGTTACTCGAACTTCCAAGAGACCCAGTACTTC.

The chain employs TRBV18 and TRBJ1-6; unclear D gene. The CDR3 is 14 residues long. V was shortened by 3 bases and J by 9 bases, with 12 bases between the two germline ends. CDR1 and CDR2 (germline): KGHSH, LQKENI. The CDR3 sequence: CASSPDRRGSPLHF. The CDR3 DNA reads TGTGCCAGCTCACCGGACCGACGAGGTTCACCCCTCCACTTT.

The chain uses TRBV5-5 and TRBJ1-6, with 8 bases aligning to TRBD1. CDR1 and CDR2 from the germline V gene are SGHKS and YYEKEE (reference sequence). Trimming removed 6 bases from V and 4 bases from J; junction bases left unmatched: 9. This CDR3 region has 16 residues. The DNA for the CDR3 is TGTGCCAGCACCGGAGGGGGGACAGGATATAATTCACCCCTCCACTTT. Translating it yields CASTGGGTGYNSPLHF. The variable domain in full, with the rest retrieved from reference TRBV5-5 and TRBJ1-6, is DAGVTQSPTHLIKTRGQQVTLRCSPISGHKSVSWYQQVLGQGPQFIFQYYEKEERGRGNFPDRFSARQFPNYSSELNVNALLLGDSALYLCASTGGGTGYNSPLHFGNGTRLTVT.

CDR3 sequence: CASSLFGPRSYTF. For the CDR3, the DNA is TGTGCCAGCAGTTTATTCGGACCGAGGAGCTACACCTTC. The V gene is TRBV28, the J gene TRBJ1-2; no clear D gene. Germline V gene data show CDR1 as MDHEN and CDR2 as SYDVKM. V lost 1 base, J lost 9 bases, and 12 bases lay in between. This CDR3 has 13 residues.

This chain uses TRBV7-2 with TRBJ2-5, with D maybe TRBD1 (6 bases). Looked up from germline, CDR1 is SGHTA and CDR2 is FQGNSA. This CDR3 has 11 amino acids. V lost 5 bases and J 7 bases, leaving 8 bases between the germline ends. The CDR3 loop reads CASSPRGTQYF. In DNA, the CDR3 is TGTGCCAGCAGCCCCAGGGGGACCCAGTACTTC.

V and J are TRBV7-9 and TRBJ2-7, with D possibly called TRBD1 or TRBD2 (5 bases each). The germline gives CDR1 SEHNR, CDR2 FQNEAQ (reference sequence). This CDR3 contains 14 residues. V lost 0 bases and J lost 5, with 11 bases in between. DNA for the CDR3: TGTGCCAGCAGCTTAGCGGGGGTTCCCCACGAGCAGTACGTC. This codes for CASSLAGVPHEQYV.

CDR3 coding DNA: TGTGCCAGCAGCTTATCACCGGGTACCGGGGAGCTGTTTTTT. This sequence encodes CASSLSPGTGELFF. The chain joins TRBV7-7 to TRBJ2-2; D is ambiguous. Looked up from germline, CDR1 is SSHAT and CDR2 is FNYEAQ (reference sequence). The CDR3 is 14 amino acids. Trimming shortened V by 2 bases and J by 5 bases, and 9 bases separated the two germline ends.

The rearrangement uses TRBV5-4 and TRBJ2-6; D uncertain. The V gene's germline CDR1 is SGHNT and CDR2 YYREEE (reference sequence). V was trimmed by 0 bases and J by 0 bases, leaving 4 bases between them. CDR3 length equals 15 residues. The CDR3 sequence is CASSLVSSGANVLTF. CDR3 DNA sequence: TGTGCCAGCAGCTTGGTAAGCTCTGGGGCCAACGTCCTGACTTTC.

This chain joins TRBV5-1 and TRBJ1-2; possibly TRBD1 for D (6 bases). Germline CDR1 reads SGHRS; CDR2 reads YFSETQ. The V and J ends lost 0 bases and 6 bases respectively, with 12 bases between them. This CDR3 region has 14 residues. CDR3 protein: CASSLDIGGDGYTF. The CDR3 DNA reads TGCGCCAGCAGCTTGGATATAGGGGGTGATGGCTACACCTTC.